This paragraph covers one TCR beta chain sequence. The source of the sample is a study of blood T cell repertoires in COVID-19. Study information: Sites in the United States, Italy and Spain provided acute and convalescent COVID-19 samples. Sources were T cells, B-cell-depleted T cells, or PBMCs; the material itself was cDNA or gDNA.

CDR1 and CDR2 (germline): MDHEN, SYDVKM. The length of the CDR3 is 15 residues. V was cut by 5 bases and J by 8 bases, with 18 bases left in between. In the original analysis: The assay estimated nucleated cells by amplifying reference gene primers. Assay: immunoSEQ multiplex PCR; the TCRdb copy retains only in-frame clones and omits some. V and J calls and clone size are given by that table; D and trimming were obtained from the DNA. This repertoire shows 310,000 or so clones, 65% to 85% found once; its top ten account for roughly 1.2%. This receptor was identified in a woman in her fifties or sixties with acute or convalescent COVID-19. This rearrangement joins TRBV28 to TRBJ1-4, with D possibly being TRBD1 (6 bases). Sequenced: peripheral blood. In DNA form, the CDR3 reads TGTGCCAGCAGTGGGGGGGGGCAAAAGGGAGAAAAACTGTTTTTT. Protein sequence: CASSGGGQKGEKLFF.